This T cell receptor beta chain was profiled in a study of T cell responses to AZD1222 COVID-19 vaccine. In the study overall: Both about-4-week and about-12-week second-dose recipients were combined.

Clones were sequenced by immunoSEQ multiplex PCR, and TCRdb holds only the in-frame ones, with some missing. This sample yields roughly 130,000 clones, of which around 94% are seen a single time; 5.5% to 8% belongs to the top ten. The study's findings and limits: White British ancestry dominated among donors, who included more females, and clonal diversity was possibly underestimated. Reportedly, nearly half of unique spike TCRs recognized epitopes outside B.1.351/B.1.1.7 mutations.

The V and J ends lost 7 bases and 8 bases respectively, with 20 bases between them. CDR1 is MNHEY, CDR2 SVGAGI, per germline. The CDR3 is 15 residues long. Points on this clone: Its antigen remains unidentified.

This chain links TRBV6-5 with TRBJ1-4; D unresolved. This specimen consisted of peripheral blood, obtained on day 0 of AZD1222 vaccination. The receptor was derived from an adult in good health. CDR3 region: CASTPLGNWIEKLFF. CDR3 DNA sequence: TGTGCCAGCACCCCACTAGGGAATTGGATCGAAAAACTGTTTTTT.